Each of the 21 T cell receptor beta chains below was sequenced from the same sample in a study of T cell responses to AZD1222 COVID-19 vaccine. TCRdb keeps only in-frame clones here, not all; method: immunoSEQ multiplex PCR. Here the sample spans about 110,000 clones, around 92% being singletons. Sequenced here: peripheral blood, sampled on day 0 of AZD1222 vaccination. These receptors were taken from an adult in good health.

This chain joins TRBV5-4 and TRBJ1-1; D ambiguous. V dropped 3 bases and J dropped 4 bases, with 7 bases sitting between them. The germline V gene has CDR1 SGHNT and CDR2 YYREEE (reference sequence). CDR3 length equals 12 residues. CDR3 nucleotide sequence: TGTGCCAGCAGCTCCGATTTCACTGAAGCTTTCTTT. Translation gives CASSSDFTEAFF.

The CDR3 DNA reads TGTGCCAGCAGGGACAGGGCCACTAATGAAAAACTGTTTTTT. It encodes CASRDRATNEKLFF. V and J are TRBV6-5 and TRBJ1-4; TRBD1 agrees at 8 bases. The trim removed 6 bases at V and 2 bases at J, leaving 2 bases unmatched. The CDR3 runs 14 residues. Germline CDR1 MNHEY, CDR2 SVGAGI.

This clone was picked up one time. The chain has TRBV10-1 and TRBJ2-7, with TRBD1 matching 7 bases. After removal of 8 bases from V and 6 bases from J, the junction contained 10 bases not matched to a gene. The CDR3 loop spans 13 amino acids. Germline loops: CDR1 WNHNN, CDR2 SYGVQD (reference sequence). Here the CDR3 reads CASQRTGFSEQYF. Written as DNA, the CDR3 is TGCGCCAGCCAAAGGACAGGTTTTAGCGAGCAGTACTTC.

The rearrangement joins TRBV27 to TRBJ1-2, with 7 bases identical to TRBD1. Germline-derived CDR1 and CDR2 are MNHEY and SMNVEV (reference sequence). CDR3 length: 14 amino acids. The ends lost 5 bases at V and 4 bases at J; junction bases unmatched: 7. CDR3 in amino acids: CASSLGQETYGYTF. In nucleotides, the CDR3 is TGTGCCAGCAGTCTAGGACAGGAGACCTATGGCTACACCTTC.

The table lists this clone with a few counts. J is TRBJ1-1 and V is TRBV6-4, with no clear D. Trimming removed 6 bases at V and 3 bases at J, with 11 bases between. This CDR3 comprises 13 residues. Germline assignment: CDR1 MRHNA and CDR2 SNTAGT. CDR3 protein: CASSDVAHTEAFF. The CDR3 nucleotides are TGTGCCAGCAGCGACGTGGCTCACACTGAAGCTTTCTTT.

This clone has just one count. The CDR3 DNA is TGTGCCACCAGCAGAGATCCAGGGGGCGGAAGCGAGCAGTACTTC. Translation: CATSRDPGGGSEQYF. The V gene is TRBV15, the J gene TRBJ2-7; 8 nucleotides align to TRBD1. Germline CDR1 and CDR2: LNHNV and YYDKDF (reference sequence). This CDR3 is 15 amino acids long. The V and J ends lost 0 bases and 6 bases, in that order; junction bases with no gene match: 7.

The chain is built from TRBV7-9 and TRBJ1-5, with a tentative D call TRBD1 (6 bases). This CDR3 contains 15 residues. From germline, CDR1 is SEHNR and CDR2 FQNEAQ (reference sequence). V lost 2 bases, J lost 7 bases, and 15 bases lay in between. CDR3 sequence: CASSLTGQGPQPQHF. The CDR3 nucleotides read TGTGCCAGCAGCTTAACGGGGCAGGGGCCCCAGCCCCAGCATTTT.

The V gene is TRBV28, the J gene TRBJ1-5; 9 bases are a match to TRBD1. V was pared by 7 bases and J by 0 bases, with 4 bases of the junction left unmatched. CDR1 is MDHEN and CDR2 is SYDVKM in the germline V gene. This CDR3 comprises 15 residues. This chain's CDR3 is CASTGTGNSNQPQHF. The CDR3 DNA reads as TGTGCCAGCACAGGGACAGGGAATAGCAATCAGCCCCAGCATTTT.

A word on this clone: A junction boundary mismatches the germline segment, possibly from a read error. The chain combines TRBV6-6 with TRBJ2-3; 7 bases match TRBD2. This CDR3 spans 15 amino acids. Germline V lookup: CDR1 MNHNY, CDR2 SVGAGI (reference sequence). The CDR3 DNA follows: TGTGCCAGCAGCTACTCGGGGGAGGGTTCAGATACGCAGTATTTT. It is translated as CASSYSGEGSDTQYF.

V usage is TRBV19 and J usage is TRBJ1-1; D possibly corresponds to TRBD1 (5 bases). This CDR3 has 11 residues. Germline CDR1 is LNHDA and CDR2 is SQIVND (reference sequence). V gave up 5 bases and J gave up 6 bases, with 7 bases separating them. The CDR3 sequence: CASSSRAEAFF. CDR3 bases: TGTGCCAGTAGTTCCAGGGCTGAAGCTTTCTTT.

The rearrangement joins TRBV4-1 to TRBJ1-2; unclear D gene. Germline CDR1 and CDR2: MGHRA and YSYEKL. Between the trimmed V and J ends, which lost 0 bases and 4 bases, there was a span of 12 bases. The CDR3 runs 15 residues. The CDR3 loop reads CASSQEFPLTYGYTF. The CDR3 DNA follows: TGCGCCAGCAGCCAAGAGTTCCCGTTAACCTATGGCTACACCTTC.

The chain links TRBV6-4 to TRBJ2-3; 8 bases are shared with TRBD2. With V trimmed by 3 bases and J by 1 base, 0 bases remained unmatched. The CDR3 spans 14 residues. Germline values: CDR1 MRHNA, CDR2 SNTAGT. The CDR3 DNA reads as TGTGCCAGCAGTGAAGCGGGGGGCACAGATACGCAGTATTTT. Protein sequence: CASSEAGGTDTQYF.

This sequence joins TRBV9 and TRBJ1-4; D remains unclear. Trimming stripped 5 bases from V and 0 bases from J, with 11 bases between. This CDR3 region has 15 residues. The germline gives CDR1 SGDLS, CDR2 YYNGEE. CDR3 DNA: TGTGCCAGCAGAGCAGGTTCTGCAACTAATGAAAAACTGTTTTTT. Its translation: CASRAGSATNEKLFF.

The chain has TRBV28 and TRBJ2-1; D possibly corresponds to TRBD1 (5 bases). This CDR3 has 15 amino acids. Germline lookup yields CDR1 MDHEN and CDR2 SYDVKM. V was cut by 7 bases and J by 6 bases, with 19 bases left in between. CDR3 sequence: CASKGIPKGFNEQFF. Written as DNA, the CDR3 is TGTGCCAGCAAGGGGATTCCCAAGGGGTTCAATGAGCAGTTCTTC.

The CDR3 nucleotides are TGTGCCAGTAGTATAAGCATCGGTACTGAAGCTTTCTTT. Encoded protein: CASSISIGTEAFF. This sequence joins TRBV19 and TRBJ1-1; D is ambiguous. The germline V gene has CDR1 LNHDA and CDR2 SQIVND (reference sequence). The germline V and J ends were trimmed by 2 bases and 5 bases, with 9 bases remaining between them. There are 13 residues in the CDR3.

This sequence joins TRBV30 and TRBJ2-1; tentative D call: TRBD2 (5 bases). The germline V gene encodes CDR1 GTSNPN and CDR2 SVGIG (reference sequence). The CDR3 consists of 13 residues. V gave up 0 bases and J gave up 4 bases, with 7 bases separating them. The CDR3 DNA sequence: TGTGCCTGGAGTGTTGGACTGTACAATGAGCAGTTCTTC. Encoded protein: CAWSVGLYNEQFF.

The V and J genes are TRBV27 and TRBJ1-1, with 10 bases that match TRBD1. Trimming removed 4 bases from V and 5 bases from J; junction bases left unmatched: 7. The CDR3 loop spans 15 amino acids. The germline V gene has CDR1 MNHEY and CDR2 SMNVEV (reference sequence). As DNA, the CDR3 is TGTGCCAGCAGTTCTGGAGGACAGGGGGAAACTGAAGCTTTCTTT. Amino acids: CASSSGGQGETEAFF.

This sequence joins TRBV30 and TRBJ1-5; possible D gene TRBD1, 5 bases. This CDR3 comprises 13 residues. Germline CDR1 reads GTSNPN; CDR2 reads SVGIG (reference sequence). Trimming took off 2 bases at V and 5 bases at J, with 10 bases between the two ends. CDR3 amino acids: CAWSRGDYQPQHF. The DNA of the CDR3 is TGTGCCTGGAGTCGCGGGGACTATCAGCCCCAGCATTTT.

Only one count was recorded for this clone. V is TRBV28 and J is TRBJ1-4; D might be TRBD1 (5 bases). V lost 2 bases to trimming and J lost 2 bases, with 12 bases between them. Per the germline V gene, CDR1 is MDHEN and CDR2 is SYDVKM. The CDR3 length is 16 residues. CDR3 sequence reads: CASSLTDKGTNEKLFF. The CDR3 bases are TGTGCCAGCAGTTTAACGGACAAGGGGACTAATGAAAAACTGTTTTTT.

A few counts support this clone. The genes are TRBV23-1 and TRBJ1-4; tentative D call: TRBD1 (6 bases). TRBV23-1 is recorded as an ORF, its role being uncertain. This CDR3 has 17 amino acids. V was shortened by 2 bases and J by 4 bases, with 17 bases between the two germline ends. DNA for the CDR3: TGCGCCAGCAGTCAACGGCCCCCCGGGGGCATTAATGAAAAACTGTTTTTT. Translating gives CASSQRPPGGINEKLFF.

DNA of the CDR3: TGTGCCAGCAGCTTAGGCCAGCCCACAGATACGCAGTATTTT. This translates into CASSLGQPTDTQYF. The V call is TRBV7-9, the J call TRBJ2-3; no firm D call. CDR1 is SEHNR and CDR2 is FQNEAQ in the germline V gene (reference sequence). The CDR3 runs to 14 residues. The germline V and J ends were trimmed by 1 base and 2 bases, with 7 bases remaining between them. The entire variable domain, with the rest obtained from reference TRBV7-9 and TRBJ2-3, is as follows: DTGVSQNPRHKITKRGQNVTFRCDPISEHNRLYWYRQTLGQGPEFLTYFQNEAQLEKSRLLSDRFSAERPKGSFSTLEIQRTEQGDSAMYLCASSLGQPTDTQYFGPGTRLTVL.